This T cell receptor (beta chain) was profiled in a study of T cells after yellow fever vaccination. Study details: The authors prepared low-cell-number fractions using SMART-Seq v4 Ultra Low Input.

This clonotype was counted at least ten times. The target antigen is unknown. Trimming took 1 base from V and 0 from J, leaving 12 bases between them. The germline V gene has CDR1 SGHRS and CDR2 YFSETQ. The CDR3 runs 16 residues. Study observations and caveats: After the booster, 95% to 98% of CD4 and roughly nine tenths of CD8 primary-response clones were re-detected.

Synthesis of TCR cDNA relied on 5'RACE template switching, which attached a universal primer site and UMIs. TCRdb re-analysed the 5' RACE reads in MiXCR, keeping a single row per CDR3 protein. This sample carries 300,000 or so distinct CDR3 sequences, almost 4% of them seen once, and the ten largest clones take more than 20%. J is TRBJ2-3 and V is TRBV5-1, with D possibly matching TRBD2 (5 bases). The sequences come from PBMCs, collected 5 days after the yellow fever booster vaccination. This TCR derives from a man aged 18 to 29 who received the YFV17D yellow fever vaccine. The CDR3 here is CASSLLYGESTDTQYF. The CDR3 bases are TGCGCCAGCAGCTTGTTGTACGGGGAGAGCACAGATACGCAGTATTTT. Drawing the rest from reference TRBV5-1 and TRBJ2-3, the complete variable domain is KAGVTQTPRYLIKTRGQQVTLSCSPISGHRSVSWYQQTPGQGLQFLFEYFSETQRNKGNFPGRFSGRQFSNSRSEMNVSTLELGDSALYLCASSLLYGESTDTQYFGPGTRLTVL.